These T cell receptor beta chains were read from a single sample in a study of T-cell reconstitution after alpha-beta-depleted transplantation in children. TCRdb used MiXCR to reprocess the PCR reads, holding one entry per CDR3 protein. The sample holds hundreds of thousands of distinct CDR3 sequences, approximately 10% seen once. The sequencing used PBMCs, collected before TCRalphabeta/CD19-depleted stem cell transplant. These receptors were collected from a child aged 2-15 years with inherited bone marrow failure, due to receive a stem cell transplant. Each CDR3 is given with its conserved first and last residue. The D gene is left open where the match is weak. Some rows mark clone size as missing; the rest say once, few, many or name a class of expanded clone.

TRBD1	TRBV6-1	.	TRBJ2-7	TGTGCCAGCAGTGAATGGACAGGGGCGCCCTACGAGCAGTACTTC	CASSEWTGAPYEQYF
.	TRBV10-2	few	TRBJ1-1	TGCGCCAGCAGTGACCCGGCGGGAAGGGACACTGAAGCTTTCTTT	CASSDPAGRDTEAFF
.	TRBV7-9	few	TRBJ1-2	TGTGCCAGCAGCTTGGAAAGTCGCGGGTCTGGCTACACCTTC	CASSLESRGSGYTF
.	TRBV15	.	TRBJ2-7	TGTGCCACCAGCAGAGCGGCGGTAAGCTCCTACGAGCAGTACTTC	CATSRAAVSSYEQYF
TRBD1	TRBV28	many	TRBJ1-5	TGTGCCAGCAGTTTAAACAGGGGTCAGCCCCAGCATTTT	CASSLNRGQPQHF
.	TRBV30	.	TRBJ2-1	TGTGCCCGCGGCGGGCTCTCCTACAATGAGCAGTTCTTC	CARGGLSYNEQFF
.	TRBV20-1	many	TRBJ1-2	TGCAGTGCTAGAGATCGATCACAGGGTAGCTATGGCTACACCTTC	CSARDRSQGSYGYTF
.	TRBV4-3	many	TRBJ2-3	TGCGCCAGCAGCCAAGAGGTTTTAGCAGATACGCAGTATTTT	CASSQEVLADTQYF
TRBD1	TRBV5-1	many	TRBJ1-2	TGCGCCAGCAGCCCGGGACAGGGGAATCTCTATGGCTACACCTTC	CASSPGQGNLYGYTF
.	TRBV30	few	TRBJ2-1	TGTGCCTGGGGGCGACGGGAAGGTGAGCAGTTCTTC	CAWGRREGEQFF
TRBD2	TRBV28	many	TRBJ2-1	TGTGCCAGCCTTATTAGCGGGCAGTACAATGAGCAGTTCTTC	CASLISGQYNEQFF
TRBD1	TRBV12-3/TRBV12-4	many	TRBJ1-1	TGTGCCAGCGGCCCGACAGGGGGCTTCACTGAAGCTTTCTTT	CASGPTGGFTEAFF
TRBD2	TRBV27	.	TRBJ2-1	TGTGCCAGCAGACGAAACGCCTGGGAGGGTTCCTACAATGAGCAGTTCTTC	CASRRNAWEGSYNEQFF
TRBD2	TRBV20-1	many	TRBJ2-3	TGCAGTGCCCCGAGTTGGCGGGAGGGCACCGATACGCAGTATTTT	CSAPSWREGTDTQYF
.	TRBV7-2	many	TRBJ1-3	TGTGCCAGCAGCTTAGCAGGGAAGACTGGAAACACCATATATTTT	CASSLAGKTGNTIYF
.	TRBV7-2	many	TRBJ1-1	TGTGCCAGCAGCTTGAACGGATACACTGAAGCTTTCTTT	CASSLNGYTEAFF
.	TRBV7-8	many	TRBJ2-5	TGTGCCAGCAGCTTACTAGAGTACCAAGAGACCCAGTACTTC	CASSLLEYQETQYF
.	TRBV11-2	many	TRBJ2-7	TGTGCCAGCAGCATCATGAACGCCGGCGAGCAGTACTTC	CASSIMNAGEQYF
TRBD1	TRBV18	many	TRBJ1-1	TGTGCCAGCTCACCACGGGGACAGGGAGGAGGGAACACTGAAGCTTTCTTT	CASSPRGQGGGNTEAFF
TRBD1	TRBV29-1	many	TRBJ2-5	TGCAGCGGGGGACAGGGGGTGGCGGAGACCCAGTACTTC	CSGGQGVAETQYF
.	TRBV12-3/TRBV12-4	many	TRBJ2-3	TGTGCCAGCAGTTTAACGGCCCTCCAGTATTTT	CASSLTALQYF
.	TRBV5-1	many	TRBJ1-2	TGCGCCAGCAGCGGAGTCACCGAAAGGGGCTACACCTTC	CASSGVTERGYTF
TRBD1	TRBV6-5	many	TRBJ2-7	TGTGCCAGCAGTTTCGGGACAGGCGGCGAGCAGTACTTC	CASSFGTGGEQYF
TRBD2	TRBV4-3	.	TRBJ2-7	TGCGCCAGCAGCCCGACCGGGACTAGCGGCGCCGGCGAGCAGTACTTC	CASSPTGTSGAGEQYF
.	TRBV7-9	many	TRBJ2-3	TGTGCCAGCAGCTTAGTCGCTAGCACAGATACGCAGTATTTT	CASSLVASTDTQYF
.	TRBV6-5	many	TRBJ2-7	TGTGCCAGCAGTTACTCGATTTCGGGGGGCAAGTACCACGAGCAGTACTTC	CASSYSISGGKYHEQYF
TRBD1	TRBV4-3	many	TRBJ2-1	TGCGCCAGCAGCCAAGTCGGACAGGGTGTCTCCTACAATGAGCAGTTCTTC	CASSQVGQGVSYNEQFF
TRBD1	TRBV27	medium-sized	TRBJ2-7	TGTGCCAGCAGTTTGGGACAGGAGCAGTACTTC	CASSLGQEQYF
.	TRBV10-3	many	TRBJ2-1	TGTGCCATCAGTGACCCTGGGAACAATGAGCAGTTCTTC	CAISDPGNNEQFF
TRBD1	TRBV29-1	many	TRBJ1-2	TGCAGCGTTCCCCCAGGGGGTTCGGTCTATGGCTACACCTTC	CSVPPGGSVYGYTF
.	TRBV9	few	TRBJ1-1	TGTGCCAGCAGCGTAGGGCCCCCGGCCCCTGAAGCTTTCTTT	CASSVGPPAPEAFF
.	TRBV7-9	many	TRBJ2-6	TGTGCCAGCAGCACCTTCGGACAGACGAAATCCGTCCTGACTTTC	CASSTFGQTKSVLTF
TRBD1	TRBV20-1	many	TRBJ2-7	TGCAGTGCAGCTTGGGACAGATCCTACGAGCAGTACTTC	CSAAWDRSYEQYF
.	TRBV5-6	many	TRBJ1-3	TGTGCCAGCAGCTTTGTATCCTCTGGAAACACCATATATTTT	CASSFVSSGNTIYF
.	TRBV18	many	TRBJ1-2	TGTGCCAGCTCACCAGGGGCAGAGAACTATGGCTACACCTTC	CASSPGAENYGYTF
TRBD2	TRBV19	.	TRBJ2-7	TGTGCCAGTAGTATCGGGACTAGGGGCTACGAGCAGTACTTC	CASSIGTRGYEQYF
.	TRBV27	few	TRBJ2-7	TGTGCCAGCAGTTTAAAAGGGGGCTACGAGCAGTACTTC	CASSLKGGYEQYF
TRBD2	TRBV5-1	.	TRBJ2-7	TGCGCCAGCAGCCCCGGGACTAGTGCCTACGAGCAGTACTTC	CASSPGTSAYEQYF
.	TRBV4-1	many	TRBJ2-5	TGCGCCAGCAGCCAAAGCCCGCATCTCCAAGAGACCCAGTACTTC	CASSQSPHLQETQYF
.	TRBV7-8	.	TRBJ2-5	TGTGCCAGCAGCTTAGGTCGTTTGTGGAAAGAGACCCAGTACTTC	CASSLGRLWKETQYF
.	TRBV9	many	TRBJ2-7	TGTGCCAGCAGCGTAGCAATTAGCATGCACGAGCAGTACTTC	CASSVAISMHEQYF
TRBD2	TRBV5-6	many	TRBJ2-7	TGTGCCAGCACGATCGGGAGGGCCCTCTACGAGCAGTACTTC	CASTIGRALYEQYF
TRBD1	TRBV4-3	many	TRBJ1-2	TGCGCCAGCAGCCTTTGGACAGGGAGCAACTATGGCTACACCTTC	CASSLWTGSNYGYTF
.	TRBV6-2/TRBV6-3	many	TRBJ2-7	TGTGCCAGCAGTTCCGCCTACAGGCCCTACGAGCAGTACTTC	CASSSAYRPYEQYF
.	TRBV6-1	many	TRBJ2-1	TGTGCCAGCAGCCCAGGGGCCGGGACCAAAGATTACTACAATGAGCAGTTCTTC	CASSPGAGTKDYYNEQFF
.	TRBV6-5	many	TRBJ2-5	TGTGCCAGCAGTTACCCGGTGATCCAAGAGACCCAGTACTTC	CASSYPVIQETQYF
.	TRBV27	many	TRBJ2-5	TGTGCCAGCAGCCCCCCCGACGGGCCAGAGACCCAGTACTTC	CASSPPDGPETQYF
.	TRBV7-9	many	TRBJ2-3	TGTGCCAGCAGCTTCATATTAAGCACAGATACGCAGTATTTT	CASSFILSTDTQYF
TRBD2	TRBV4-2	many	TRBJ2-5	TGTGCCAGCAGCCAAGCACTAGCGGGACAAGAGACCCAGTACTTC	CASSQALAGQETQYF